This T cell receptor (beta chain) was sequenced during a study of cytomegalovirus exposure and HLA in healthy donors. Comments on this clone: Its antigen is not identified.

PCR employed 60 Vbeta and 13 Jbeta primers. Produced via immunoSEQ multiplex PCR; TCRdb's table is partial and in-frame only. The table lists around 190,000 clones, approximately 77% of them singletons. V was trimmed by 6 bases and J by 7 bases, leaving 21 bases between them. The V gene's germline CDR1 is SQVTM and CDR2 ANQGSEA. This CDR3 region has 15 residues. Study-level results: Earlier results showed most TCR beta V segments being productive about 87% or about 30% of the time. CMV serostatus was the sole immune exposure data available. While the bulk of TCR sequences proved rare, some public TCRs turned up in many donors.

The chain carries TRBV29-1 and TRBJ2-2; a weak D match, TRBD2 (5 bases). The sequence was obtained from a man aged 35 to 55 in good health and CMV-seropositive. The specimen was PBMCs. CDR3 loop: CSVLEGLPSFGELFF. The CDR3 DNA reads TGCAGCGTCCTCGAAGGACTCCCTTCGTTCGGGGAGCTGTTTTTT.